This T cell receptor (beta chain) was obtained from a study of blood T cell repertoires in COVID-19. Authors' analysis steps: The authors estimated nucleated cell counts from reference gene primer amplification. Method: immunoSEQ multiplex PCR; TCRdb's copy keeps in-frame clones and lacks some. For V, J and clone size, that table is used; D and trimming come from the DNA. The sample has about 110,000 clones; about four fifths are singletons. The CDR3 runs to 13 residues. V shed 5 bases and J shed 4 bases, with 12 bases lying between them. Germline V gene lookup returns CDR1 SGHNT and CDR2 YYREEE (reference sequence).

Sequencing input: peripheral blood. V gene TRBV5-4 combines with J gene TRBJ2-5, with TRBD1 as a possible D gene (6 bases). The TCR comes from a woman in her sixties with acute or convalescent COVID-19. For the CDR3, the DNA is TGTGCCAGCAGTCATACAGGGTTAGAGACCCAGTACTTC. Its translation is CASSHTGLETQYF. Filled out from reference TRBV5-4 and TRBJ2-5, the complete variable domain reads ETGVTQSPTHLIKTRGQQVTLRCSSQSGHNTVSWYQQALGQGPQFIFQYYREEENGRGNFPPRFSGLQFPNYSSELNVNALELDDSALYLCASSHTGLETQYFGPGTRLLVL.